One and the same sample provided the 5 T cell receptor beta chains below, sequenced in a study of shared clonotypes between healthy human individuals. Some clones are missing from TCRdb's copy, which holds only in-frame ones; the method was immunoSEQ multiplex PCR. The sample includes under 2,500,000 clones, about 94% of them seen just once. Input material: naive CD4+ T cells sorted from blood. Specified subset: CD45RA+ positively selected. The receptors shown here come from a man aged 18 to 29 in good health.

This chain joins TRBV11-2 and TRBJ2-1; 9 bases are shared with TRBD1. CDR1 and CDR2 from the germline V gene are SGHAT and FQNNGV. Trimming removed 6 bases from V and 2 bases from J; junction bases left unmatched: 5. This CDR3 is 15 amino acids long. The CDR3 reads CASRSGTGTYNEQFF. CDR3 in DNA: TGTGCCAGCAGGTCCGGGACAGGGACCTACAATGAGCAGTTCTTC.

The J gene is TRBJ1-5, the V gene TRBV28, with 8 bases aligning to TRBD1. V dropped 4 bases and J dropped 5; count of bases not matched to a gene: 7. This CDR3 comprises 15 residues. Germline-derived CDR1 and CDR2 are MDHEN and SYDVKM. In DNA form, the CDR3 reads TGTGCCAGCAGTTCAGGGGGCGGAAATTATCAGCCCCAGCATTTT. Amino acids: CASSSGGGNYQPQHF.

V is TRBV5-1 and J is TRBJ2-2; weak D call: TRBD1 (6 bases). Germline values: CDR1 SGHRS, CDR2 YFSETQ. The CDR3 covers 16 residues. Trimming pared 4 bases from V and 1 base from J, leaving 14 bases between. The CDR3 sequence: CASSPNGQMNTGELFF. CDR3 DNA sequence: TGCGCCAGCAGCCCTAACGGACAGATGAACACCGGGGAGCTGTTTTTT.

V usage is TRBV6-1 and J usage is TRBJ2-1, with TRBD1 identical over 7 bases. CDR3 length: 15 residues. In germline, CDR1 is MNHNS, CDR2 SASEGT. V gave up 5 bases and J gave up 6 bases; unmatched junction bases: 10. The CDR3, as DNA: TGTGCCAGCAGTCAGGGACAGCGTCTCGGCAATGAGCAGTTCTTC. Its translation: CASSQGQRLGNEQFF.

CDR3 in DNA: TGTGCCAGCAGCGTCGACACGGTTGGGGCCCAGTACTTC. This gives the protein CASSVDTVGAQYF. The J gene is TRBJ2-5, the V gene TRBV9, with D unresolved. Deletions cut 2 bases from V and 9 bases from J, with 14 bases between. The CDR3 sequence is 13 residues long. Germline lookup yields CDR1 SGDLS and CDR2 YYNGEE.